The 15 T cell receptor delta chains reported below all come from one sample, sequenced in a study of gamma-delta T cells after stem cell transplantation. TCRdb reran clone calling via CATT on the RT-PCR reads. The sample contains around 680 delta-chain clones, approximately 59% of which appear only once. Sequencing was performed on gamma-delta T cells. Receptors were obtained from a human donor. It is not recorded whose cells these are; they may come from a transplant donor.

The gene calls are TRDV2 and TRDJ3; tentative D call: TRDD3 (5 bases). Trimming took off 0 bases at V and 2 bases at J, with 7 bases between the two ends. Germline V gene data show CDR1 as GEAIGNYY and CDR2 as EKD. The CDR3 totals 16 residues. The CDR3 sequence is CACDTQDTWDTRQMFF. The CDR3 DNA is TGTGCCTGTGACACCCAGGATACCTGGGACACCCGACAGATGTTTTTC.

Regarding this clone: Other DNA variants within this sample encode the same CDR3. The chain combines TRDV2 with TRDJ1, with 12 bases fitting TRDD3. This CDR3 has 19 residues. V was clipped by 0 bases and J by 1 base; unmatched bases: 11. Germline loops: CDR1 GEAIGNYY, CDR2 EKD. The CDR3 reads CACDTDPSGGYVRTDKLIF. DNA for the CDR3: TGTGCCTGTGACACCGACCCTTCTGGGGGATACGTACGCACCGATAAACTCATCTTT.

The chain links TRDV2 to TRDJ2; 9 nucleotides align to TRDD3. The germline CDR1 and CDR2 sequences are GEAIGNYY and EKD. V was pared by 3 bases and J by 1 base, with 2 bases of the junction left unmatched. This CDR3 contains 15 residues. Written as DNA, the CDR3 is TGTGCCTGTGACGTACTGGGGGATTTGACAGCACAACTCTTCTTT. As protein: CACDVLGDLTAQLFF.

About this clone: One base separates it from a far larger clone, so it is likely a read error. Other DNA sequences within the sample encode an identical CDR3. For the CDR3, the DNA is TGTGCTCTTGGGGAGCAATCTCACTCCTGGGGGATACTAAACCGGGATGGCACCGATAAACTCATCTTT. It yields the protein CALGEQSHSWGILNRDGTDKLIF. This chain links TRDV1 with TRDJ1, with 11 bases matching TRDD3. CDR3 length: 23 amino acids. Germline CDR1 reads TSWWSYY; CDR2 reads QGS. The ends lost 3 bases at V and 1 base at J; junction bases unmatched: 25.

Sample share makes this clone large. At the DNA level, this CDR3 is encoded by other sequences in the same sample as well. This chain connects TRDV2 to TRDJ3, with TRDD3 matching 7 bases. The junction had 1 base not matched to a gene; V was cut back by 3 bases and J by 0 bases. Germline lookup yields CDR1 GEAIGNYY and CDR2 EKD. This CDR3 has 16 amino acids. The CDR3 loop reads CACDWGSSWDTRQMFF. CDR3 coding DNA: TGTGCCTGTGACTGGGGGAGCTCCTGGGACACCCGACAGATGTTTTTC.

As regards this clone: This same CDR3 is encoded by further DNA sequences in the sample. V is TRDV2 and J is TRDJ1, with 8 bases lining up with TRDD3. This CDR3 comprises 14 residues. The trim removed 1 base at V and 0 bases at J, leaving 0 bases unmatched. Per the germline V gene, CDR1 is GEAIGNYY and CDR2 is EKD. The CDR3: CACDTGGYTDKLIF. Here the CDR3 DNA reads TGTGCCTGTGACACTGGGGGATACACCGATAAACTCATCTTT.

V is TRDV2 and J is TRDJ2, with TRDD3 identical over 10 bases. The CDR3 has 17 amino acids. V was pared by 0 bases and J by 0 bases, with 3 bases of the junction left unmatched. Per the germline V gene, CDR1 is GEAIGNYY and CDR2 is EKD. The CDR3 loop reads CACDTVLGDALTAQLFF. The CDR3 DNA reads TGTGCCTGTGACACCGTACTGGGGGATGCTTTGACAGCACAACTCTTCTTT.

This chain uses TRDV2 with TRDJ3; 7 nucleotides agree with TRDD3. The CDR3 loop spans 18 amino acids. The germline gives CDR1 GEAIGNYY, CDR2 EKD. With V trimmed by 3 bases and J by 0 bases, 7 bases remained unmatched. The CDR3 region is CACDSATGVSWDTRQMFF. DNA for the CDR3: TGTGCCTGTGACTCGGCTACTGGGGTCTCCTGGGACACCCGACAGATGTTTTTC.

This clone was detected once. The junction differs from germline at one of its ends, possibly a read error. CDR3 DNA sequence: TGTGCTCTTAGGGACTTACGGCTGGTTTGGCTTGACACTCCCGACTACACCGATAAACTCATCTTT. Translation gives CALRDLRLVWLDTPDYTDKLIF. The chain couples TRDV1 to TRDJ1; D ambiguous. CDR1 is TSWWSYY, CDR2 QGS, per germline. The CDR3 is 22 amino acids.

This rearrangement joins TRDV2 to TRDJ1; 11 bases are a match to TRDD3. There are 17 residues in the CDR3. The V segment lost 0 bases and the J segment 2 bases; nucleotides outside the gene matches: 7. Germline CDR1 reads GEAIGNYY; CDR2 reads EKD. This CDR3 is CACDTAFGGYATDKLIF. CDR3 nucleotides: TGTGCCTGTGACACCGCGTTTGGGGGATACGCTACCGATAAACTCATCTTT.

To note about this clone: A far larger clone differs by one base, so this is likely a read error. The rearrangement joins TRDV2 to TRDJ1; 8 nucleotides align to TRDD3. J was trimmed by 4 bases and V by 0 bases; bases with no gene match: 27. There are 22 residues in the CDR3. Germline CDR1 is GEAIGNYY and CDR2 is EKD. CDR3 sequence reads: CACDTLFLQRNVNTGGSDKLIF. CDR3 sequence (DNA): TGTGCCTGTGACACCCTCTTTCTCCAACGAAACGTTAATACTGGGGGCAGCGATAAACTCATCTTT.

About this clone itself: A read error is the likely source, as a far larger clone sits one nucleotide away. Other DNA sequences in this sample translate to the same CDR3. The gene calls are TRDV2 and TRDJ3; perhaps TRDD3 as D (5 bases). CDR3 length equals 18 residues. Germline CDR1 GEAIGNYY, CDR2 EKD. The CDR3 region is CACDTGGTSSWETRQMFF. CDR3 nucleotides: TGTGCCTGTGACACCGGAGGGACAAGCTCCTGGGAAACCCGACAGATGTTTTTC.

As for this clone: One junction end disagrees with the germline gene, perhaps due to a read error. The chain has TRDV1 and TRDJ1, with D possibly being TRDD2 or TRDD3 (6 bases each). The CDR3 consists of 26 residues. CDR1 is TSWWSYY and CDR2 is QGS in the germline V gene. In DNA, the CDR3 is TGTGCTCTTAGGGAACCTTTAGTTTTATCCTTCCCCGCGATACGGGTGGGTTGGGACCACACCGATAAACTCATCTTT. Encoded protein: CALREPLVLSFPAIRVGWDHTDKLIF.

This clone is a singleton in its sample. A far bigger clonotype differs at one base, so this is likely a read error. This chain uses TRDV1 with TRDJ1, with 8 bases lining up with TRDD3. The CDR3 spans 24 residues. V shed 4 bases, J shed 1 base, and the junction held 32 bases outside the gene matches. The V gene's germline CDR1 is TSWWSYY and CDR2 QGS. The CDR3, as DNA: TGTGCTCTTGGGGGGGTCCCGATACGCTTCCACGGGATTGCGTACTGGGGGTCCACCGATAAACTCATCTTT. This translates into CALGGVPIRFHGIAYWGSTDKLIF.

The chain has TRDV2 and TRDJ3, with TRDD3 identical over 9 bases. After removal of 3 bases from V and 0 bases from J, the junction contained 5 bases not matched to a gene. The germline V gene has CDR1 GEAIGNYY and CDR2 EKD. The CDR3 is 18 amino acids. The CDR3 protein is CACDLLGESSWDTRQMFF. Written as DNA, the CDR3 is TGTGCCTGTGACCTACTGGGGGAGAGCTCCTGGGACACCCGACAGATGTTTTTC.